A single sample gave rise to the 13 T cell receptor beta chains below, sequenced in a study of blood T cells in healthy people across ages. The use of a sample-barcoded 5' primer and a J-beta primer mix characterized a second PCR of about 6 to 11 cycles. Each CDR3 protein gets one entry after TCRdb re-called the 5' RACE reads with MiXCR. The profile covers over a million distinct CDR3 sequences, with 40% to 50% appearing a single time and approximately 17% taken by the ten largest. The sequenced sample consisted of blood. These receptors were collected from a woman aged 55-70 years in good health.

J is TRBJ1-2 and V is TRBV4-2; D uncertain. Trimming took 0 bases from V and 4 from J, leaving 3 bases between them. This CDR3 is built from 12 residues. CDR1 and CDR2 (germline): LGHNA, YNFKEQ. CDR3 amino acids: CASSQEGYGYTF. CDR3 sequence (DNA): TGTGCCAGCAGCCAAGAAGGCTATGGCTACACCTTC.

The J gene is TRBJ2-7, the V gene TRBV2; maybe TRBD1 (6 bases). Per germline, CDR1 SNHLY and CDR2 FYNNEI. This CDR3 spans 12 amino acids. The CDR3 protein is CAVYRVNNEQYF. Here the CDR3 DNA reads TGTGCAGTCTACAGGGTAAACAATGAGCAGTACTTC.

This chain links TRBV20-1 with TRBJ2-1, with 9 nucleotides matching TRBD2. V lost 1 base and J lost 0; bases outside the gene matches: 4. The CDR3 is 16 amino acids. The germline gives CDR1 DFQATT, CDR2 SNEGSKA (reference sequence). CDR3 nucleotide sequence: TGCAGTGCTAGAGTGAATAGCGGGAGCTCCTACAATGAGCAGTTCTTC. Amino acids: CSARVNSGSSYNEQFF.

Only a few counts were recorded for this clonotype. The rearrangement links TRBV3-1 to TRBJ2-4; D unresolved. The V gene lost 0 bases and the J gene lost 8 bases, with 5 bases spanning the gap. CDR1 is LGHDT, CDR2 YNNKEL, per germline (reference sequence). This CDR3 spans 12 amino acids. CDR3 residues: CASSQELDIQYF. In DNA form, the CDR3 reads TGTGCCAGCAGCCAAGAATTAGACATTCAGTACTTC.

Regarding this clonotype: A read error may produce the germline difference seen at one junction end. V and J are TRBV3-1 and TRBJ2-1; 11 positions agree with TRBD2. This CDR3 comprises 17 residues. Germline loops: CDR1 LGHDT, CDR2 YNNKEL (reference sequence). The CDR3 loop reads CDSSQEVLAGGGNEQFF. CDR3 nucleotides: TGTGACAGCAGCCAAGAAGTCCTAGCGGGAGGTGGGAATGAGCAGTTCTTC.

The rearrangement links TRBV5-1 to TRBJ2-7; TRBD1 matches 7 bases. Germline CDR1 reads SGHRS; CDR2 reads YFSETQ. This CDR3 spans 16 amino acids. V lost 1 base to trimming and J lost 0 bases; unmatched junction nucleotides: 7. CDR3 in amino acids: CASSLQGQPSSYEQYF. As DNA, the CDR3 is TGCGCCAGCAGCTTGCAGGGACAGCCATCCTCCTACGAGCAGTACTTC.

This clonotype came up a few times. The V and J genes are TRBV9 and TRBJ2-4; 7 positions agree with TRBD1. Trimming removed 4 bases from V and 3 bases from J; junction bases left unmatched: 4. This CDR3 has 14 residues. Germline-derived CDR1 and CDR2 are SGDLS and YYNGEE. CDR3 protein: CASSTGTVKNIQYF. For the CDR3, the DNA is TGTGCCAGCAGCACCGGGACAGTCAAAAACATTCAGTACTTC.

This clonotype was observed a handful of times. The CDR3 sequence is CSAVDLNIQYF. CDR3 in DNA: TGCAGTGCCGTGGACCTGAACATTCAGTACTTC. The V gene is TRBV20-1, the J gene TRBJ2-4; D gene ambiguous. V dropped 6 bases and J dropped 7 bases, with 10 bases sitting between them. This CDR3 is 11 amino acids long. Looked up from germline, CDR1 is DFQATT and CDR2 is SNEGSKA (reference sequence).

This clonotype was observed a few times. This rearrangement joins TRBV7-6 to TRBJ2-5, with a tentative D call TRBD2 (6 bases). The germline V gene encodes CDR1 SGHVS and CDR2 FNYEAQ. Trimming removed 1 base from V and 4 bases from J, with 13 bases in between. The CDR3 consists of 15 residues. The CDR3 loop reads CASSLGRGGGETQYF. The CDR3 bases are TGTGCCAGCAGCTTAGGAAGGGGAGGCGGAGAGACCCAGTACTTC.

The rearrangement joins TRBV4-1 to TRBJ2-1; 10 bases agree with TRBD2. The J segment lost 3 bases and the V segment lost 0 bases, leaving 5 bases of the junction unmatched. Germline values: CDR1 MGHRA, CDR2 YSYEKL. The CDR3 runs 17 residues. DNA of the CDR3: TGCGCCAGCAGCCAAGAAGAACTAGCGGGAAGCTACAATGAGCAGTTCTTC. Translating gives CASSQEELAGSYNEQFF.

The chain joins TRBV6-5 to TRBJ2-1; 9 positions match TRBD1. V lost 0 bases to trimming and J lost 0 bases; unmatched junction nucleotides: 6. The CDR3 consists of 18 residues. Germline V gene lookup returns CDR1 MNHEY and CDR2 SVGAGI. The CDR3 DNA reads as TGTGCCAGCAGTTACTCTAGGACAGGGGTCAGCTCCTACAATGAGCAGTTCTTC. It yields the protein CASSYSRTGVSSYNEQFF.

The J gene is TRBJ2-6, the V gene TRBV2; D might be TRBD1 or TRBD2, each matching 6 bases. Trimming cost V 2 bases and J 4 bases, with 15 bases left between them. This CDR3 contains 17 residues. Per germline, CDR1 SNHLY and CDR2 FYNNEI. CDR3 bases: TGTGCCAGCAGTGAACCGGCTCGGGGGCAAGGGGCCAACGTCCTGACTTTC. This encodes CASSEPARGQGANVLTF. The variable domain in full, with the rest retrieved from reference TRBV2 and TRBJ2-6, is EPEVTQTPSHQVTQMGQEVILRCVPISNHLYFYWYRQILGQKVEFLVSFYNNEISEKSEIFDDQFSVERPDGSNFTLKIRSTKLEDSAMYFCASSEPARGQGANVLTFGAGSRLTVL.

This clonotype was detected a few times. The V call is TRBV27, the J call TRBJ2-6; D not certain. The CDR3 spans 17 residues. The germline gives CDR1 MNHEY, CDR2 SMNVEV (reference sequence). Deletions cut 0 bases from V and 4 bases from J, with 13 bases between. The CDR3 sequence: CASSLSSVPGGANVLTF. CDR3 nucleotides: TGTGCCAGCAGTTTATCGTCCGTCCCTGGAGGGGCCAACGTCCTGACTTTC.